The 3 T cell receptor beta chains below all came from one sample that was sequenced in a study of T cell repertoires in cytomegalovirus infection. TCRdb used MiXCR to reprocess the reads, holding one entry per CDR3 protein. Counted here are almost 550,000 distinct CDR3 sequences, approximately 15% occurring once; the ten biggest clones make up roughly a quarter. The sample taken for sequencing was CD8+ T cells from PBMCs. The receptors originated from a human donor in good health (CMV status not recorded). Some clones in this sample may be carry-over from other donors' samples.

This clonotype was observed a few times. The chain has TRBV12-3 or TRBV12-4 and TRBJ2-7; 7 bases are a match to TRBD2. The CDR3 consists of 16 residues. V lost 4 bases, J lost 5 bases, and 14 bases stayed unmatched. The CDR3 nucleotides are TGTGCCAGCAGTTCACCTCGGGGGGAGAGCGGCCACGAGCAGTACTTC. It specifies CASSSPRGESGHEQYF.

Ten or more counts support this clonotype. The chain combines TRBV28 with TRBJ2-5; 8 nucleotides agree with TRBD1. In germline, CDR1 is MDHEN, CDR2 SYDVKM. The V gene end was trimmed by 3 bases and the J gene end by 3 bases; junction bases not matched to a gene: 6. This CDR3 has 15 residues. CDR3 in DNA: TGTGCCAGCAGTTTCCCGACAGGGGTGGAAGAGACCCAGTACTTC. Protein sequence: CASSFPTGVEETQYF.

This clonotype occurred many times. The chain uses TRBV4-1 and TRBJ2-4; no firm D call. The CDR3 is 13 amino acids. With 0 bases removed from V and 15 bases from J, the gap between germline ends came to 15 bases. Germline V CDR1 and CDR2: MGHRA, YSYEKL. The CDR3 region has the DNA TGCGCCAGCAGCCAAGAGACGCCGAATTCGAGGTACTTC. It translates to CASSQETPNSRYF.